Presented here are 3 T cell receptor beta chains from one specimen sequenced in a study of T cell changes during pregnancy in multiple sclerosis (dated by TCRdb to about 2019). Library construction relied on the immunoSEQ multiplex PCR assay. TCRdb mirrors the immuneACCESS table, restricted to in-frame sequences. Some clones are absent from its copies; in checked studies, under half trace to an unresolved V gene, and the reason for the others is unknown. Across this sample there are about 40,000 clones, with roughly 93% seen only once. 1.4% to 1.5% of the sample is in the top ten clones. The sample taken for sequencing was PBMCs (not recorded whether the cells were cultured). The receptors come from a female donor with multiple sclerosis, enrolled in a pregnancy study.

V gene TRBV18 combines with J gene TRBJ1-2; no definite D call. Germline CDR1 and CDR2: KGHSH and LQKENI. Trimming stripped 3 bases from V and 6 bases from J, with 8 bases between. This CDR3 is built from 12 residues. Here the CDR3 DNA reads TGTGCCAGCTCACCCCATCGCCATGGCTACACCTTC. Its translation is CASSPHRHGYTF.

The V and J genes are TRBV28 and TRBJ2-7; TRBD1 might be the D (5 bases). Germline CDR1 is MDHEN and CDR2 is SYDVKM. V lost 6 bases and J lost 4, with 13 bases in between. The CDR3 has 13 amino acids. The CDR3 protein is CASSGRAGYEQYF. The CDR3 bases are TGTGCCAGCAGCGGACGGGCAGGGTACGAGCAGTACTTC.

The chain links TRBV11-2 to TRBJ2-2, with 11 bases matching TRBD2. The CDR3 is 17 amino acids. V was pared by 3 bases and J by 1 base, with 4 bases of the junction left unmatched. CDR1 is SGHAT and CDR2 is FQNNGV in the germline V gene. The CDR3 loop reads CASSFRTSGRNTGELFF. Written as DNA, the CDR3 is TGTGCCAGCAGCTTTCGCACTAGCGGGAGGAACACCGGGGAGCTGTTTTTT.